These T cell receptor beta chains were read from a single sample in a study of shared clonotypes between healthy human individuals. The assay was immunoSEQ multiplex PCR, and TCRdb's table has in-frame clones only and misses some. This table holds 2 million to 2.5 million clones, just over 90% found once. Sequencing was performed on naive CD4+ T cells from PBMCs. The receptors come from a man younger than 35 in good health. Some clones in this sample may be carry-over from other donors' samples. The CDR3 runs from the conserved cysteine through the conserved F or W. The D gene is left open where the match is weak. Clone size is shown for a subset of rows, as once, few, many or a class of expanded clone.

d_call clone_size j_call v_call cdr3_aa cdr3_nt
TRBD2 NA TRBJ2-7 TRBV5-4 CASSLYTSGPSYEQYF TGTGCCAGCAGCTTATATACTAGCGGTCCCTCCTACGAGCAGTACTTC
NA NA TRBJ1-3 TRBV5-3 CARSLLVGEAEGNTIYF TGTGCCAGAAGCTTGTTAGTGGGGGAGGCGGAAGGAAACACCATATATTTT
TRBD1 NA TRBJ1-1 TRBV5-1 CASSSTRQGAYAEAFF TGCGCCAGCTCATCGACAAGACAGGGGGCCTATGCTGAAGCTTTCTTT
NA NA TRBJ1-1 TRBV7-9 CASNNQPAGYNTEAFF TGTGCCAGCAACAACCAACCGGCTGGGTACAACACTGAAGCTTTCTTT
NA NA TRBJ1-2 TRBV28 CASILGGATNYGYTF TGTGCCAGCATACTGGGGGGGGCCACTAACTATGGCTACACCTTC
NA NA TRBJ2-1 TRBV11-1 CASSFSGWVNEQFF TGTGCCAGCAGCTTCTCGGGCTGGGTCAATGAGCAGTTCTTC
NA NA TRBJ2-2 TRBV27 CASSFPDTGELFF TGTGCCAGCAGTTTCCCCGACACCGGGGAGCTGTTTTTT
NA NA TRBJ2-7 TRBV27 CASSLWSPGEQYF TGTGCCAGCAGTTTATGGAGCCCCGGGGAGCAGTACTTC
NA once TRBJ1-2 TRBV19 CASKGLRETRGGSYTF TGTGCCAGTAAGGGACTTCGGGAGACGCGGGGCGGGAGCTACACCTTC
TRBD2 once TRBJ2-7 TRBV11-2 CASIETSGPYEQYF TGTGCCAGCATCGAGACTAGCGGTCCCTACGAGCAGTACTTC
TRBD2 NA TRBJ2-7 TRBV30 CAWSDPYRGRGELAVSYEQYF TGTGCCTGGAGTGACCCCTATAGAGGCCGGGGGGAACTAGCGGTTTCCTACGAGCAGTACTTC
TRBD2 NA TRBJ2-7 TRBV4-1 CASSPLLAGGGYEQYF TGCGCCAGCAGCCCGCTTCTAGCGGGAGGGGGGTACGAGCAGTACTTC
NA NA TRBJ1-4 TRBV7-9 CASSLGGAREKLFF TGTGCCAGCAGCTTAGGCGGGGCCCGGGAAAAACTGTTTTTT
TRBD2 NA TRBJ2-5 TRBV7-9 CASSFYSGRSETQYF TGTGCCAGCAGCTTCTATAGCGGGAGGAGTGAGACCCAGTACTTC
NA NA TRBJ2-5 TRBV5-4 CASSLETLAVQETQYF TGTGCCAGCAGCTTAGAAACTCTGGCGGTCCAAGAGACCCAGTACTTC
NA few TRBJ1-5 TRBV7-2 CASSFGNQPQHF TGTGCCAGCAGCTTCGGCAATCAGCCCCAGCATTTT
NA NA TRBJ2-2 TRBV6-1 CASSVTSFAGELFF TGTGCCAGCAGTGTAACTAGCTTCGCCGGGGAGCTGTTTTTT
NA NA TRBJ2-7 TRBV6-1 CASSESPRSSEQYF TGTGCCAGCAGTGAAAGTCCCCGGTCCTCCGAGCAGTACTTC
NA NA TRBJ2-1 TRBV7-3 CASSLSGGENEQFF TGTGCCAGCAGCTTAAGTGGGGGCGAGAATGAGCAGTTCTTC
NA NA TRBJ2-1 TRBV5-1 CASSLDLGDYNEQFF TGCGCCAGCAGCTTGGATTTGGGGGACTACAATGAGCAGTTCTTC
NA NA TRBJ2-5 TRBV29-1 CGLESGQETQYF TGCGGACTGGAGAGCGGCCAAGAGACCCAGTACTTC
NA NA TRBJ1-4 TRBV6-4 CASKAWGDLFF TGTGCCAGCAAAGCCTGGGGGGATCTGTTTTTT
NA NA TRBJ2-7 TRBV7-6 CASSFISGSVYEQYF TGTGCCAGCAGCTTTATATCCGGGAGTGTATACGAGCAGTACTTC
NA NA TRBJ2-3 TRBV10-3 CAARTPTGRADTQYF TGTGCCGCCCGGACTCCGACAGGGAGGGCAGATACGCAGTATTTT
NA few TRBJ1-5 TRBV18 CASSGDGNQPQHF TGTGCCAGCTCAGGGGACGGGAATCAGCCCCAGCATTTT
NA NA TRBJ1-2 TRBV4-1 CASSQGRLMGYGYTF TGCGCCAGCAGCCAAGGACGTCTGATGGGCTATGGCTACACCTTC
NA NA TRBJ2-1 TRBV5-1 CASSRQTSYNEQFF TGCGCCAGCAGTCGGCAGACCTCCTACAATGAGCAGTTCTTC